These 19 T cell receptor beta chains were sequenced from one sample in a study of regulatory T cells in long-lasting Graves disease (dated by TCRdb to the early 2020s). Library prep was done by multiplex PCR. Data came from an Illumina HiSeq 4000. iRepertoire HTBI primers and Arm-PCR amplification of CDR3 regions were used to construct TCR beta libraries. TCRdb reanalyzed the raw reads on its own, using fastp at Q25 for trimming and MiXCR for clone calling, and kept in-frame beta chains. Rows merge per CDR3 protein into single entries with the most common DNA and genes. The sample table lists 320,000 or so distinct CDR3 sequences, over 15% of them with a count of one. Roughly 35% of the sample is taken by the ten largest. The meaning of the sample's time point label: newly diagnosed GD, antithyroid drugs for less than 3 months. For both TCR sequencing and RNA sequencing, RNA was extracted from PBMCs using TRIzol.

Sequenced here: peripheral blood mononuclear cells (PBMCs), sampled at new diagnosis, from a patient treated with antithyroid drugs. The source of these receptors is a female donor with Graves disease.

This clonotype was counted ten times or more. The CDR3, as DNA: TGTGCCAGCAGCTTAATTCAAGGGGATGGCTACACCTTC. Residues: CASSLIQGDGYTF. The chain recombines TRBV11-2 with TRBJ1-2, with a possible D match to TRBD1 (5 bases). The V and J ends lost 2 bases and 6 bases respectively, with 10 bases between them. Germline lookup yields CDR1 SGHAT and CDR2 FQNNGV. The CDR3 has 13 residues.

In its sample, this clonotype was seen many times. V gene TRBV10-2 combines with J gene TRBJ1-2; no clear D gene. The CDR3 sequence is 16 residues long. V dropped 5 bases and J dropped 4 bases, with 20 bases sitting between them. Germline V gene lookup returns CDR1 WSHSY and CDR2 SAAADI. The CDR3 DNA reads TGCGCCAGCAGTCCGAGTCGGGGTGAAATAGGCTATGGCTACACCTTC. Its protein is CASSPSRGEIGYGYTF.

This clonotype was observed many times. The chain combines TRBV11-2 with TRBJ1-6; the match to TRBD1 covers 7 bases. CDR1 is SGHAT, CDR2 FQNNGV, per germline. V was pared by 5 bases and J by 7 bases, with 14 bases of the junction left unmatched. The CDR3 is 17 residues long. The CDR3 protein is CASSPSPTGARNSPLHF. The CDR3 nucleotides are TGTGCCAGCAGCCCTTCCCCAACAGGGGCGAGGAATTCACCCCTCCACTTT.

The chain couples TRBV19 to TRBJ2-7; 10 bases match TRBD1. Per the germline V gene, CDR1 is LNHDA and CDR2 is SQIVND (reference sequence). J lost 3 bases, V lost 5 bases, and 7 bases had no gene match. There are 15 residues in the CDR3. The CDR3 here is CASSAGQGEGYEQYF. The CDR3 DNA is TGTGCCAGTAGTGCCGGACAGGGGGAGGGCTACGAGCAGTACTTC. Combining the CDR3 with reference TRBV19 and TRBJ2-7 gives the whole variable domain DGGITQSPKYLFRKEGQNVTLSCEQNLNHDAMYWYRQDPGQGLRLIYYSQIVNDFQKGDIAEGYSVSREKKESFPLTVTSAQKNPTAFYLCASSAGQGEGYEQYFGPGTRLTVT.

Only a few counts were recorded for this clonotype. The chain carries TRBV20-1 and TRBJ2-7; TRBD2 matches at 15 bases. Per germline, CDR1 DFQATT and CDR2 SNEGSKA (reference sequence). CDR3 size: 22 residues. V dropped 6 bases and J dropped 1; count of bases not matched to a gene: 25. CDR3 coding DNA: TGCAGTGCCGGATGGAGGGGGCGGACTAGCGGGAGGGCCCAAACCGTGTCCTACGAGCAGTACTTC. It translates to CSAGWRGRTSGRAQTVSYEQYF.

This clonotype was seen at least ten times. The CDR3 nucleotides are TGTGCCATCAGTGAGTCGAAGGTAGCGGGAAGGCCCACCTACGAGCAGTACTTC. Protein product: CAISESKVAGRPTYEQYF. The chain links TRBV10-3 to TRBJ2-7; TRBD2 matches at 8 bases. Trimming at V came to 0 bases and at J to 2 bases, leaving 12 bases not matched to a gene. Germline CDR1 and CDR2: ENHRY and SYGVKD. This CDR3 is 18 amino acids long.

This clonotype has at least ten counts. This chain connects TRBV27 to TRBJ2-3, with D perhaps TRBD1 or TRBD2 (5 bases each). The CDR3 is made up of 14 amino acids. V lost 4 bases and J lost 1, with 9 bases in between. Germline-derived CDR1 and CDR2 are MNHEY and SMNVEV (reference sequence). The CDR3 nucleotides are TGTGCCAGCAGTTCCCCGGGGCGCACAGATACGCAGTATTTT. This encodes CASSSPGRTDTQYF.

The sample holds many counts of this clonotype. The CDR3 nucleotides read TGCAGCGCCAGAGGGGGGGCCTCCTACGAGCAGTACTTC. Translation gives CSARGGASYEQYF. The J gene is TRBJ2-7, the V gene TRBV29-1, with D possibly TRBD2 on 7 matching bases. This CDR3 comprises 13 residues. V lost 7 bases and J lost 0, with 13 bases in between. Germline V gene sequence: CDR1 SQVTM, CDR2 ANQGSEA.

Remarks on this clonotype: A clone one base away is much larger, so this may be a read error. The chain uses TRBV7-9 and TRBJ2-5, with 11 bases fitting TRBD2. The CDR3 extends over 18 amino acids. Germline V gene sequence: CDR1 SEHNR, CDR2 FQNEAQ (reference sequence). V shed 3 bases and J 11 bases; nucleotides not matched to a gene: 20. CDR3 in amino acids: CASSFELAGDLGEDEQYF. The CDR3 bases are TGTGCCAGCAGCTTCGAACTAGCGGGAGATCTGGGAGAGGATGAGCAGTACTTC.

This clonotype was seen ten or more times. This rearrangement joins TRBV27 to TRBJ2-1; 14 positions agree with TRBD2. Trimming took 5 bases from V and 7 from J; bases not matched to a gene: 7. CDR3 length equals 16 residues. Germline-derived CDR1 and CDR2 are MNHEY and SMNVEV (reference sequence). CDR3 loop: CASSPRLAGGWNEQFF. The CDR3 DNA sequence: TGTGCCAGCAGTCCTCGACTAGCGGGAGGGTGGAATGAGCAGTTCTTC.

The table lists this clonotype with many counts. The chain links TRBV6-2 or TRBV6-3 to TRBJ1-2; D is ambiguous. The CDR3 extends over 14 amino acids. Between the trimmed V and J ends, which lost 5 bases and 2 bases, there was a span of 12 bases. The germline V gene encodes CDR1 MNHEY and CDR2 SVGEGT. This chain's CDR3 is CASSEVEVNYGYTF. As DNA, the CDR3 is TGTGCCAGCAGTGAAGTAGAGGTAAACTATGGCTACACCTTC.

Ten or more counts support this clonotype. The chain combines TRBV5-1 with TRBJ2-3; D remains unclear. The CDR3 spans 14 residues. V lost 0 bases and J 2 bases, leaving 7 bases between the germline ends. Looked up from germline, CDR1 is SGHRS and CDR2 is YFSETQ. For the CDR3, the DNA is TGCGCCAGCAGCTTGGGTCAGCCCACAGATACGCAGTATTTT. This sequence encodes CASSLGQPTDTQYF.

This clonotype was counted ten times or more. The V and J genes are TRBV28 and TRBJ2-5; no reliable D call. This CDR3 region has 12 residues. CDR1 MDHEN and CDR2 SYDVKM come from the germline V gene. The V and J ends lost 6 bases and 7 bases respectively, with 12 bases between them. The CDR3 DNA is TGTGCCAGCAGCTCCCTGGCCCGGACCCAGTACTTC. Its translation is CASSSLARTQYF.

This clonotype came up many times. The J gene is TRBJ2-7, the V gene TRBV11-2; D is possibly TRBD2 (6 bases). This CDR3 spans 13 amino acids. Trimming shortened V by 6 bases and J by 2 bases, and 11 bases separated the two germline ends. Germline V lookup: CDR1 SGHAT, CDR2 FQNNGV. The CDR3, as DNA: TGTGCCAGCAGTCATAGCGGAACCTACGAGCAGTACTTC. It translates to CASSHSGTYEQYF. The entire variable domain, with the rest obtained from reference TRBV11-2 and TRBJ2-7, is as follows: EAGVAQSPRYKIIEKRQSVAFWCNPISGHATLYWYQQILGQGPKLLIQFQNNGVVDDSQLPKDRFSAERLKGVDSTLKIQPAKLEDSAVYLCASSHSGTYEQYFGPGTRLTVT.

CDR3 region: CASSSVPGRGTDTQYF. The CDR3 coding sequence is TGTGCCAGCAGTTCCGTCCCCGGAAGGGGGACAGATACGCAGTATTTT. The chain combines TRBV28 with TRBJ2-3; TRBD1 is a possible D gene (6 bases). Deletions cut 4 bases from V and 3 bases from J, with 17 bases between. Per germline, CDR1 MDHEN and CDR2 SYDVKM. This CDR3 is 16 amino acids long.

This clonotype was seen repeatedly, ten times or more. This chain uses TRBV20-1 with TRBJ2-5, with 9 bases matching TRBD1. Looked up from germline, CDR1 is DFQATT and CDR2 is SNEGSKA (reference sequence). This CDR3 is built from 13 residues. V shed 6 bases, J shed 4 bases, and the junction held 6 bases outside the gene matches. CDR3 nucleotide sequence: TGCAGTGCAAAAACAGGGGGCCGAGAGACCCAGTACTTC. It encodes CSAKTGGRETQYF.

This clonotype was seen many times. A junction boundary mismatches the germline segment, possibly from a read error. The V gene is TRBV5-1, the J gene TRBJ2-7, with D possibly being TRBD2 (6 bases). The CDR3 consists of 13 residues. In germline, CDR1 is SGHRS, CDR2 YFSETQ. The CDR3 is CASSRGTSYEQYF. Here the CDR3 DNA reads TGTGCCAGCAGCCGGGGGACCTCCTACGAGCAGTACTTC.

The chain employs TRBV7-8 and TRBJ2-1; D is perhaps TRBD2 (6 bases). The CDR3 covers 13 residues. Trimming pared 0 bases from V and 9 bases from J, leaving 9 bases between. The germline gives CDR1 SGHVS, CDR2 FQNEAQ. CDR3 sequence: CASSLADGSEQFF. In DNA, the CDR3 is TGTGCCAGCAGCTTAGCTGACGGGAGTGAGCAGTTCTTC.

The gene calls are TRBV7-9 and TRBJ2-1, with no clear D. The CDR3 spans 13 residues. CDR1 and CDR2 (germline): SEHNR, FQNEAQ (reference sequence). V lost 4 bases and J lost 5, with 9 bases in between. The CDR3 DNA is TGTGCCAGCAGCTCCCCCCCCCACAATGAGCAGTTCTTC. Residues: CASSSPPHNEQFF.